This passage covers 3 T cell receptor beta chains from one sample sequenced in a study of T cells in women clearing cervical HPV infection. Profiling relied on immunoSEQ multiplex PCR, and the TCRdb table lists in-frame clones only, not all of them. The table gives fewer than 30,000 clones; the top ten clones make up around 3.5% of it. The source material was blood buffy coat. These receptors originate from a woman between 18 and 75 years old with a cervical HPV16 infection that either progressed to CIN3+ or cleared (not recorded which).

A word on this clone: The read falls 3 residues short of the CDR3 end, and the missing part is taken from the germline J gene. This chain links TRBV5-1 with TRBJ2-3; tentative D call: TRBD2 (5 bases). V was pared by 4 bases and J by 0 bases, with 9 bases between. This CDR3 has 14 amino acids. Germline V gives CDR1 SGHRS, CDR2 YFSETQ. CDR3 region: CASSLGLSTDTQYF. The CDR3 DNA, read in part, is TGCGCCAGCAGCCTCGGACTGAGCACAGATACG. Looking up the rest from reference TRBV5-1 and TRBJ2-3 gives the full variable domain: KAGVTQTPRYLIKTRGQQVTLSCSPISGHRSVSWYQQTPGQGLQFLFEYFSETQRNKGNFPGRFSGRQFSNSRSEMNVSTLELGDSALYLCASSLGLSTDTQYFGPGTRLTVL.

Of note for this clone: The read terminates 3 residues ahead of where the CDR3 ends, so the germline J gene completes it. The rearrangement links TRBV5-1 to TRBJ2-3; the D gene is possibly TRBD1 (5 bases). This CDR3 comprises 15 residues. V lost 1 base, J lost 5 bases, and 14 bases lay in between. CDR1 is SGHRS and CDR2 is YFSETQ in the germline V gene. The CDR3 DNA, read in part, is TGCGCCAGCAGCTTGTTCGGCAGGGCGGTAGATACG. Its translation: CASSLFGRAVDT. The entire CDR3 sequence reads CASSLFGRAVDTQYF. The variable domain in full, with the rest retrieved from reference TRBV5-1 and TRBJ2-3, is KAGVTQTPRYLIKTRGQQVTLSCSPISGHRSVSWYQQTPGQGLQFLFEYFSETQRNKGNFPGRFSGRQFSNSRSEMNVSTLELGDSALYLCASSLFGRAVDTQYFGPGTRLTVL.

Worth noting for this clone: The sequence runs out 3 residues before the end of the CDR3; the remainder is reconstructed from the germline J gene. The V gene is TRBV7-9, the J gene TRBJ2-1, with D tentatively TRBD1 (5 bases). The germline gives CDR1 SEHNR, CDR2 FQNEAQ (reference sequence). V lost 3 bases, J lost 9 bases, and 15 bases lay in between. This CDR3 has 14 amino acids. CDR3: CASSFGQGMGEQFF. CDR3 DNA, as far as it was read: TGTGCCAGCAGCTTCGGCCAGGGAATGGGTGAG.